One and the same sample provided the 20 T cell receptor beta chains below, sequenced in a study of immune characterization of retroperitoneal liposarcoma. TCRdb recomputed calls from the PCR reads with MiXCR, one row per CDR3 protein. In the table there are about 11,000 distinct CDR3 sequences, about 23% of which are singletons. The material sequenced was blood. These receptor sequences come from a female donor with retroperitoneal liposarcoma.

This clonotype showed up just a few times. In DNA form, the CDR3 reads TGCGCCAGCAGCCTAGCACCGGGACTAGTTCGTGAGCAGTACTTC. Translating gives CASSLAPGLVREQYF. The J gene is TRBJ2-7, the V gene TRBV4-1; 8 positions match TRBD2. The germline V gene encodes CDR1 MGHRA and CDR2 YSYEKL. V lost 4 bases and J lost 7; bases outside the gene matches: 12. The CDR3 runs 15 residues.

The chain couples TRBV6-1 to TRBJ1-2; no firm D call. V was cut by 2 bases and J by 0 bases, with 10 bases left in between. Germline V gene sequence: CDR1 MNHNS, CDR2 SASEGT. The CDR3 runs 15 residues. CDR3 in DNA: TGTGCCAGCAGTGAAACGAGGTCTGCTAACTATGGCTACACCTTC. Its protein product is CASSETRSANYGYTF.

By its share, this clonotype is medium-sized (0.01 to 0.1%). The J gene is TRBJ2-1, the V gene TRBV7-6; 15 bases line up with TRBD2. The CDR3 is 19 amino acids. The V gene end was trimmed by 5 bases and the J gene end by 0 bases; junction bases not matched to a gene: 8. Germline CDR1 SGHVS, CDR2 FNYEAQ. CDR3 in amino acids: CASSPGLAGGSRSYNEQFF. The CDR3 DNA is TGTGCCAGCAGCCCCGGACTAGCGGGAGGGTCCCGCTCCTACAATGAGCAGTTCTTC. The whole variable domain, filled in from reference TRBV7-6 and TRBJ2-1, reads GAGVSQSPRYKVTKRGQDVALRCDPISGHVSLYWYRQALGQGPEFLTYFNYEAQQDKSGLPNDRFSAERPEGSISTLTIQRTEQRDSAMYRCASSPGLAGGSRSYNEQFFGPGTRLTVL.

This clonotype was detected many times. A read error may account for a junction end that differs from germline. The chain couples TRBV11-2 to TRBJ2-2; D may be TRBD2 (6 bases). Germline CDR1 and CDR2: SGHAT and FQNNGV. The CDR3 spans 12 residues. CDR3 nucleotides: TGTGCCAGCAGCTTAGGGGAAGGGACTCCTGTTTTT. It codes for CASSLGEGTPVF.

As to this clonotype: The junction departs from the called germline gene at one end, perhaps through a read error. The J gene is TRBJ2-5, the V gene TRBV5-3; the match to TRBD2 covers 10 bases. TRBV5-3 is known as an ORF, though its function is uncertain. The CDR3 has 13 residues. CDR3 nucleotides: TGTGCCAGCAGCTCTAGCGGGAGAGAGACCCAGTACTTC. The encoded protein is CASSSSGRETQYF.

The chain recombines TRBV7-2 with TRBJ2-4, with D possibly matching TRBD2 (6 bases). The J call could be wrong; TRBJ2-7 is a better fit for the DNA end. This CDR3 contains 15 residues. Germline CDR1 SGHTA, CDR2 FQGNSA. The CDR3: CASSPSGFSSYEQYF. CDR3 nucleotides: TGTGCCAGCAGCCCCAGCGGGTTTAGCTCCTACGAGCAGTACTTC.

This rearrangement joins TRBV9 to TRBJ2-2, with 12 positions matching TRBD1. The germline V gene has CDR1 SGDLS and CDR2 YYNGEE. The CDR3 length is 15 residues. V was pared by 5 bases and J by 7 bases, with 6 bases of the junction left unmatched. The CDR3 region has the DNA TGTGCCAGCAGTGGGGGACAGGGGGCCGACGGGGAGCTGTTTTTT. Its protein product is CASSGGQGADGELFF.

This clonotype occurred once. The chain combines TRBV6-2 or TRBV6-3 with TRBJ2-1; TRBD2 might be the D (5 bases). The DNA end is more similar to TRBJ2-7, so the J call may be wrong. The V gene's germline CDR1 is MNHEY and CDR2 SVGEGT. This CDR3 is built from 15 residues. The CDR3 here is CASSQDLLATYEQYF. The CDR3 coding sequence is TGTGCCAGCTCCCAGGACCTTCTAGCAACCTACGAGCAGTACTTC.

There are a few counts of this clonotype. V usage is TRBV6-1 and J usage is TRBJ2-1; no clear D gene. The end of the DNA is better explained by TRBJ2-7, so the J call may be wrong. The CDR3 contains 15 residues. CDR1 is MNHNS, CDR2 SASEGT, per germline. The CDR3 nucleotides are TGTGCCAGCAGTGAAATGGTAGGTGGGTTCTACGAGCAGTACTTC. Its protein product is CASSEMVGGFYEQYF.

V and J are TRBV9 and TRBJ1-5; 8 bases map to TRBD1. Germline CDR1 reads SGDLS; CDR2 reads YYNGEE. Trimming removed 0 bases from V and 7 bases from J; junction bases left unmatched: 6. There are 15 residues in the CDR3. This chain's CDR3 is CASSVEPGGGQPQHF. CDR3 coding DNA: TGTGCCAGCAGCGTAGAACCAGGGGGCGGGCAGCCCCAGCATTTT.

J is TRBJ1-3 and V is TRBV6-6, with D unresolved. Trimming took 5 bases from V and 2 from J, leaving 19 bases between them. The CDR3 has 17 amino acids. Germline V gene sequence: CDR1 MNHNY, CDR2 SVGAGI (reference sequence). The CDR3 DNA is TGTGCCAGCAGTGATAGATTCCCCCCGGGAGCTGGAAACACCATATATTTT. Its protein is CASSDRFPPGAGNTIYF.

At least ten counts were recorded for this clonotype. With a much larger clone just one base away, this may be a read error. The chain combines TRBV12-5 with TRBJ2-1; D not resolved. Between the trimmed V and J ends, which lost 7 bases and 13 bases, there was a span of 17 bases. The CDR3 loop spans 12 amino acids. CDR1 LGHNT and CDR2 FRNRAP come from the germline V gene. The CDR3 protein is CASVQPPETQFF. CDR3 nucleotide sequence: TGTGCTAGTGTCCAACCCCCGGAGACCCAGTTCTTC.

This clonotype has at least ten counts. V gene TRBV11-3 combines with J gene TRBJ1-1, with no clear D. The CDR3 length is 12 residues. V shed 4 bases and J shed 4 bases, with 7 bases lying between them. Germline CDR1 reads SGHNT; CDR2 reads YENEEA. The CDR3 protein is CASSYRGTEAFF. For the CDR3, the DNA is TGTGCCAGCAGCTACCGTGGCACTGAAGCTTTCTTT.

This clonotype was recorded at least ten times. The chain joins TRBV4-1 to TRBJ2-7, with TRBD2 identical over 8 bases. CDR3 length equals 15 residues. The V and J ends lost 5 bases and 1 base, in that order; junction bases with no gene match: 7. The germline V gene encodes CDR1 MGHRA and CDR2 YSYEKL. CDR3 in amino acids: CASSNGLAPSYEQYF. The CDR3 region has the DNA TGCGCCAGCAGCAACGGACTAGCACCGTCCTACGAGCAGTACTTC.

This clonotype is termed medium-sized. The V call is TRBV10-2, the J call TRBJ2-1, with 7 bases lining up with TRBD2. Germline V gene data show CDR1 as WSHSY and CDR2 as SAAADI. The V segment lost 0 bases and the J segment 0 bases; nucleotides outside the gene matches: 2. The CDR3 spans 16 residues. CDR3 sequence reads: CASSESGGSSYNEQFF. DNA for the CDR3: TGCGCCAGCAGTGAGTCGGGAGGGAGCTCCTACAATGAGCAGTTCTTC.

The chain recombines TRBV11-2 with TRBJ2-5, with a weak D call TRBD2 (6 bases). The DNA end is more similar to TRBJ2-7, so the J call may be wrong. CDR3 length: 14 amino acids. Germline-derived CDR1 and CDR2 are SGHAT and FQNNGV. CDR3 amino acids: CASSTIIGRNEQYF. The DNA of the CDR3 is TGTGCCAGCAGCACTATTATCGGGAGAAACGAGCAGTACTTC.

This clonotype was seen a few times. The chain links TRBV7-2 to TRBJ2-1; 12 nucleotides line up with TRBD2. Looked up from germline, CDR1 is SGHTA and CDR2 is FQGNSA. The CDR3 runs to 16 residues. The J segment lost 9 bases and the V segment lost 5 bases, leaving 11 bases of the junction unmatched. The CDR3 nucleotides read TGTGCCAGCAGCCCTAGAGGGCTAGCGGGAGGGAGTGAGCAGTTCTTC. Its protein product is CASSPRGLAGGSEQFF.

By frequency in the sample, this clonotype is medium-sized. The V call is TRBV12-3 or TRBV12-4, the J call TRBJ2-3; D ambiguous. V was shortened by 7 bases and J by 3 bases, with 14 bases between the two germline ends. This CDR3 spans 14 amino acids. CDR3 loop: CASTRSPGTDTQYF. CDR3 DNA: TGTGCCAGCACGAGGTCCCCGGGTACAGATACGCAGTATTTT.

This clonotype was counted ten times or more. The CDR3 spells CASSFGGSSGANVLTF. CDR3 in DNA: TGCGCCAGCAGCTTTGGGGGGAGCTCTGGGGCCAACGTCCTGACTTTC. The rearrangement joins TRBV5-1 to TRBJ2-6, with a tentative D call TRBD2 (6 bases). The germline CDR1 and CDR2 sequences are SGHRS and YFSETQ. Trimming removed 2 bases at V and 0 bases at J, with 9 bases between. The CDR3 loop spans 16 amino acids.

This clonotype was observed a few times. This rearrangement joins TRBV11-2 to TRBJ2-2; D unclear. Trimming took off 3 bases at V and 3 bases at J, with 11 bases between the two ends. Germline CDR1 and CDR2: SGHAT and FQNNGV. This CDR3 comprises 15 residues. For the CDR3, the DNA is TGTGCCAGCAGCTTGCTAAGCGTCGACACCGGGGAGCTGTTTTTT. This translates into CASSLLSVDTGELFF.